This T cell receptor (beta chain) derives from a study of T cell changes during pregnancy in multiple sclerosis. Germline CDR1 SEHNR, CDR2 FQNEAQ (reference sequence). V was shortened by 4 bases and J by 1 base, with 21 bases between the two germline ends. CDR3 length: 18 amino acids. This table comes from immunoSEQ multiplex PCR, and its TCRdb copy is limited to in-frame clones, with some not included. The repertoire consists of 90,000 to 120,000 clones, with approximately 92% occurring once and the leading ten covering around 1.2%. This chain uses TRBV7-9 with TRBJ2-3, with D possibly matching TRBD2 (5 bases). The source material was peripheral blood, sampled in the second trimester of pregnancy. The sequence was obtained from a female donor with multiple sclerosis, enrolled in a pregnancy study. CDR3 region: CASSSTFRLTQGTDTQYF. The CDR3 DNA is TGTGCCAGCAGCTCCACTTTTCGACTAACACAAGGCACAGATACGCAGTATTTT.